The 32 T cell receptor beta chains below come from one sample, sequenced in a study of STAT5B mutations in CD4+ large granular lymphocyte leukemia. Only in-frame clones appear in the TCRdb table, and some are missing; sequencing was by immunoSEQ multiplex PCR. The top ten hold approximately 80% of the sample, which has roughly 1,400 clones, around 80% seen once. The sample was PBMCs. These receptors all stem from a man in his 70s with CD4+ T-cell large granular lymphocyte leukemia.

V gene TRBV5-6 combines with J gene TRBJ1-2, with D possibly matching TRBD1 (5 bases). Trimming removed 4 bases at V and 5 bases at J, with 9 bases between. CDR3 size: 12 residues. CDR1 is SGHDT, CDR2 YYEEEE, per germline. The CDR3 is CASSARGYGYTF. CDR3 DNA sequence: TGTGCCAGCAGCGCTAGGGGTTATGGCTACACCTTC.

The chain links TRBV4-1 to TRBJ2-7; weak D call: TRBD2 (5 bases). This CDR3 is 15 amino acids long. Trimming took off 4 bases at V and 0 bases at J, with 13 bases between the two ends. Looked up from germline, CDR1 is MGHRA and CDR2 is YSYEKL. The CDR3 protein is CASSPSGLSSYEQYF. As DNA, the CDR3 is TGCGCCAGCAGCCCCTCCGGACTCAGCTCCTACGAGCAGTACTTC.

The rearrangement joins TRBV20-1 to TRBJ2-7; no clear D. The germline V gene has CDR1 DFQATT and CDR2 SNEGSKA (reference sequence). The CDR3 is 11 residues long. With 2 bases removed from V and 3 bases from J, the gap between germline ends came to 5 bases. The CDR3 DNA sequence: TGCAGTGCTAGATCCGGCTACGAGCAGTACTTC. Its translation: CSARSGYEQYF.

The chain recombines TRBV20-1 with TRBJ2-1; possibly TRBD2 for D (6 bases). The CDR3 runs to 11 residues. Per the germline V gene, CDR1 is DFQATT and CDR2 is SNEGSKA (reference sequence). Trimming left V 3 bases short and J 9 bases short, with 9 bases between. CDR3 loop: CSARWRGEQFF. CDR3 bases: TGCAGTGCTAGGTGGCGGGGTGAGCAGTTCTTC.

This sequence joins TRBV7-2 and TRBJ1-5, with a possible D match to TRBD1 (5 bases). Deletions cut 2 bases from V and 4 bases from J, with 12 bases between. The germline V gene has CDR1 SGHTA and CDR2 FQGNSA. The CDR3 length is 15 residues. The CDR3 DNA follows: TGTGCCAGCAGCTTAAGGCGGGACTTTAATCAGCCCCAGCATTTT. It specifies CASSLRRDFNQPQHF.

The chain is built from TRBV7-8 and TRBJ2-1, with D possibly being TRBD1 or TRBD2 (5 bases each). Deletions cut 1 base from V and 0 bases from J, with 13 bases between. CDR1 SGHVS and CDR2 FQNEAQ come from the germline V gene. The CDR3 extends over 17 amino acids. The CDR3 here is CASSLGGAAVSYNEQFF. The CDR3 DNA sequence: TGTGCCAGCAGCTTAGGAGGGGCAGCCGTCTCCTACAATGAGCAGTTCTTC.

J is TRBJ2-1 and V is TRBV12-5; the D gene is possibly TRBD1 (5 bases). Germline CDR1 LGHNT, CDR2 FRNRAP. V was clipped by 5 bases and J by 10 bases, with 18 bases between them. CDR3 size: 14 residues. CDR3: CASGRAGRQWEQFF. The CDR3 DNA sequence: TGTGCTAGTGGTAGGGCAGGGCGACAATGGGAGCAGTTCTTC. The full variable domain, rest sourced from reference TRBV12-5 and TRBJ2-1, is DARVTQTPRHKVTEMGQEVTMRCQPILGHNTVFWYRQTMMQGLELLAYFRNRAPLDDSGMPKDRFSAEMPDATLATLKIQPSEPRDSAVYFCASGRAGRQWEQFFGPGTRLTVL.

The chain links TRBV11-2 to TRBJ2-1; D is undetermined. Deletions cut 3 bases from V and 0 bases from J, with 9 bases between. The germline V gene has CDR1 SGHAT and CDR2 FQNNGV. The CDR3 totals 15 residues. CDR3 region: CASSFDDSSYNEQFF. The CDR3 nucleotides read TGTGCCAGCAGCTTCGACGATAGCTCCTACAATGAGCAGTTCTTC. Variable domain in full (rest from reference TRBV11-2 and TRBJ2-1): EAGVAQSPRYKIIEKRQSVAFWCNPISGHATLYWYQQILGQGPKLLIQFQNNGVVDDSQLPKDRFSAERLKGVDSTLKIQPAKLEDSAVYLCASSFDDSSYNEQFFGPGTRLTVL.

The CDR3: CASSNQAGTKESRGYTF. CDR3 coding DNA: TGTGCCAGCAGCAACCAGGCGGGGACTAAGGAAAGCAGGGGCTACACCTTC. This chain joins TRBV7-2 and TRBJ1-2, with D perhaps matching TRBD1 (5 bases). This CDR3 region has 17 residues. CDR1 SGHTA and CDR2 FQGNSA come from the germline V gene. Trimming pared 5 bases from V and 8 bases from J, leaving 27 bases between.

This clone was found once. This chain connects TRBV7-8 to TRBJ2-7; 7 bases map to TRBD1. V was clipped by 5 bases and J by 0 bases; unmatched bases: 16. The germline CDR1 and CDR2 sequences are SGHVS and FQNEAQ. The CDR3 has 18 amino acids. The CDR3: CASSPEGYRGLSSYEQYF. CDR3 bases: TGTGCCAGCAGCCCCGAGGGGTACAGGGGTCTTAGCTCCTACGAGCAGTACTTC.

The chain links TRBV2 to TRBJ2-7; 7 positions match TRBD1. Germline V CDR1 and CDR2: SNHLY, FYNNEI. The length of the CDR3 is 13 residues. V shed 4 bases, J shed 3 bases, and the junction held 3 bases outside the gene matches. The DNA of the CDR3 is TGTGCCAGCAGTGGGGGACAGCGCTACGAGCAGTACTTC. This codes for CASSGGQRYEQYF. Together with reference TRBV2 and TRBJ2-7, the CDR3 gives the full variable domain: EPEVTQTPSHQVTQMGQEVILRCVPISNHLYFYWYRQILGQKVEFLVSFYNNEISEKSEIFDDQFSVERPDGSNFTLKIRSTKLEDSAMYFCASSGGQRYEQYFGPGTRLTVT.

This chain connects TRBV5-8 to TRBJ2-1; D not resolved. V was pared by 2 bases and J by 5 bases, with 14 bases between. CDR1 and CDR2 from the germline V gene are SGHTS and YDEGEE. The CDR3 sequence is 15 residues long. CDR3 protein: CASSLEGSADNEQFF. Here the CDR3 DNA reads TGTGCCAGCAGCTTAGAAGGTTCGGCTGACAATGAGCAGTTCTTC.

The chain links TRBV7-8 to TRBJ1-1, with 9 bases fitting TRBD1. After removal of 5 bases from V and 6 bases from J, the junction contained 4 bases not matched to a gene. The V gene's germline CDR1 is SGHVS and CDR2 FQNEAQ. The CDR3 runs 13 residues. CDR3 amino acids: CASSRQGGAEAFF. The CDR3 region has the DNA TGTGCCAGCAGCCGACAGGGGGGGGCTGAAGCTTTCTTT. The full variable domain, its missing parts supplied by reference TRBV7-8 and TRBJ1-1, is GAGVSQSPRYKVAKRGQDVALRCDPISGHVSLFWYQQALGQGPEFLTYFQNEAQLDKSGLPSDRFFAERPEGSVSTLKIQRTQQEDSAVYLCASSRQGGAEAFFGQGTRLTVV.

This clone appeared a few times. The chain combines TRBV5-1 with TRBJ1-2; possibly TRBD1 for D (5 bases). From germline, CDR1 is SGHRS and CDR2 YFSETQ. V was pared by 0 bases and J by 3 bases, with 9 bases between. This CDR3 spans 14 amino acids. The CDR3 protein is CASSLDRNDYGYTF. CDR3 in DNA: TGCGCCAGCAGCTTGGACAGGAACGACTATGGCTACACCTTC.

In its sample, this clone was seen a few times. This rearrangement joins TRBV29-1 to TRBJ1-1, with TRBD1 matching 7 bases. The ends lost 7 bases at V and 1 base at J; junction bases unmatched: 9. CDR1 and CDR2 (germline): SQVTM, ANQGSEA. The CDR3 covers 14 residues. The CDR3 DNA reads as TGCAGCGGGAGAAAGACAGGGCAGAACACTGAAGCTTTCTTT. Translated, it gives CSGRKTGQNTEAFF. The variable domain in full, with the rest retrieved from reference TRBV29-1 and TRBJ1-1, is SAVISQKPSRDICQRGTSLTIQCQVDSQVTMMFWYRQQPGQSLTLIATANQGSEATYESGFVIDKFPISRPNLTFSTLTVSNMSPEDSSIYLCSGRKTGQNTEAFFGQGTRLTVV.

The table lists this clone with a few counts. This chain connects TRBV5-1 to TRBJ1-1, with D unclear. The CDR3 is made up of 14 amino acids. Germline V gene data show CDR1 as SGHRS and CDR2 as YFSETQ. V was cut by 0 bases and J by 4 bases, with 10 bases left in between. Here the CDR3 reads CASSLAARRTEAFF. CDR3 bases: TGCGCCAGCAGCTTGGCCGCTCGACGCACTGAAGCTTTCTTT.

The chain employs TRBV5-4 and TRBJ1-2; TRBD1 agrees at 7 bases. This CDR3 has 13 amino acids. V gave up 0 bases and J gave up 6 bases; unmatched junction bases: 2. CDR1 SGHNT and CDR2 YYREEE come from the germline V gene (reference sequence). DNA for the CDR3: TGTGCCAGCAGCTTGGCAGGGGGGAATGGCTACACCTTC. Its translation: CASSLAGGNGYTF.

The V call is TRBV5-1, the J call TRBJ1-1, with D maybe TRBD1 (6 bases). There are 13 residues in the CDR3. Germline V gives CDR1 SGHRS, CDR2 YFSETQ. The ends were cut back, 5 bases at V and 6 bases at J, with 14 bases in the middle. CDR3 in amino acids: CASSSTGIPEAFF. The CDR3, as DNA: TGCGCCAGCAGTTCCACAGGGATCCCTGAAGCTTTCTTT.

For the CDR3, the DNA is TGTGCCAGCAGCTTGGCGGGGGGGCCCTTTACCACAGATACGCAGTATTTT. Amino acids: CASSLAGGPFTTDTQYF. J is TRBJ2-3 and V is TRBV13; 9 nucleotides match TRBD2. V was pared by 3 bases and J by 2 bases, with 9 bases of the junction left unmatched. The germline gives CDR1 PRHDT, CDR2 FYEKMQ (reference sequence). The length of the CDR3 is 17 residues. The full variable domain, with the rest looked up from reference TRBV13 and TRBJ2-3, is AAGVIQSPRHLIKEKRETATLKCYPIPRHDTVYWYQQGPGQDPQFLISFYEKMQSDKGSIPDRFSAQQFSDYHSELNMSSLELGDSALYFCASSLAGGPFTTDTQYFGPGTRLTVL.

This chain connects TRBV27 to TRBJ1-2; 8 bases are shared with TRBD1. Germline loops: CDR1 MNHEY, CDR2 SMNVEV (reference sequence). The CDR3 spans 16 residues. Trimming cost V 5 bases and J 6 bases; bases outside gene matches: 14. The CDR3 nucleotides are TGTGCCAGCAGTCCGATGAGCTCGACAGGGGTACATGGCTACACCTTC. Its translation: CASSPMSSTGVHGYTF.

The V call is TRBV2, the J call TRBJ1-6, with D possibly matching TRBD1 (5 bases). Germline loops: CDR1 SNHLY, CDR2 FYNNEI. Trimming left V 5 bases short and J 7 bases short, with 12 bases between. CDR3 length: 14 residues. The DNA of the CDR3 is TGTGCCAGCAGTATAGGGACGGAGAATTCACCCCTCCACTTT. It encodes CASSIGTENSPLHF.

The chain has TRBV6-1 and TRBJ1-5, with D unclear. The CDR3 is 15 residues long. V was trimmed by 6 bases and J by 7 bases, leaving 19 bases between them. Germline assignment: CDR1 MNHNS and CDR2 SASEGT. The CDR3 DNA reads as TGTGCCAGCAGAGTAAGACTAGGACGGGTCCAGCCCCAGCATTTT. This encodes CASRVRLGRVQPQHF.

CDR3 in amino acids: CASRPDGRASMKTGELFF. The CDR3 DNA reads as TGTGCCAGCCGCCCGGACGGGAGGGCCTCCATGAAGACCGGGGAGCTGTTTTTT. This chain joins TRBV25-1 and TRBJ2-2, with 8 bases fitting TRBD2. Germline V gene sequence: CDR1 MGHDK, CDR2 SYGVNS. The CDR3 contains 18 residues. J gave up 5 bases and V 8 bases, and 19 bases lay outside the gene matches.

V and J are TRBV5-6 and TRBJ2-3; D is uncertain. The CDR3 consists of 13 residues. Trimming took 0 bases from V and 7 from J, leaving 9 bases between them. Per germline, CDR1 SGHDT and CDR2 YYEEEE. As DNA, the CDR3 is TGTGCCAGCAGCTTGGCCGATTCTTATACGCAGTATTTT. This translates into CASSLADSYTQYF.

This rearrangement joins TRBV9 to TRBJ1-4; 9 bases are shared with TRBD1. V lost 1 base to trimming and J lost 7 bases; unmatched junction nucleotides: 5. CDR1 SGDLS and CDR2 YYNGEE come from the germline V gene. CDR3 size: 15 residues. The CDR3: CASSVSTGGSEKLFF. For the CDR3, the DNA is TGTGCCAGCAGCGTATCGACAGGGGGAAGTGAAAAACTGTTTTTT.

The chain has TRBV10-3 and TRBJ2-7, with TRBD1 identical over 12 bases. With V trimmed by 0 bases and J by 4 bases, 7 bases remained unmatched. The germline CDR1 and CDR2 sequences are ENHRY and SYGVKD. The CDR3 contains 17 residues. The CDR3, as DNA: TGTGCCATCAGTGAGTCGGCTCCGGGACAGGGGGCGTACGAGCAGTACTTC. Protein product: CAISESAPGQGAYEQYF.

This clone was counted a single time. V gene TRBV10-2 combines with J gene TRBJ2-7, with 11 bases matching TRBD2. Germline V lookup: CDR1 WSHSY, CDR2 SAAADI. Unmatched junction bases numbered 2, after V lost 3 bases and J lost 7 bases. This CDR3 spans 13 amino acids. The CDR3 nucleotides read TGCGCCAGCAGTGAAAGACTAGCGGGGGAGCAGTACGTC. Its protein is CASSERLAGEQYV.

This rearrangement joins TRBV7-9 to TRBJ2-6; possibly TRBD2 for D (5 bases). Germline lookup yields CDR1 SEHNR and CDR2 FQNEAQ (reference sequence). V dropped 5 bases and J dropped 0 bases, with 8 bases sitting between them. The CDR3 length is 15 residues. In DNA form, the CDR3 reads TGTGCCAGCAGCGGACTGTTCTCTGGGGCCAACGTCCTGACTTTC. It is translated as CASSGLFSGANVLTF.

The J gene is TRBJ1-1, the V gene TRBV30; the D is unclear. Germline loops: CDR1 GTSNPN, CDR2 SVGIG (reference sequence). The CDR3 has 13 amino acids. V dropped 1 base and J dropped 1 base, with 7 bases sitting between them. The CDR3 bases are TGTGCCTGGAGTGCTACGGGGAACACTGAAGCTTTCTTT. As protein: CAWSATGNTEAFF.

This clone was counted between two and nine times. The chain joins TRBV7-2 to TRBJ1-1, with 8 bases fitting TRBD1. V lost 6 bases and J lost 1; bases outside the gene matches: 7. Germline loops: CDR1 SGHTA, CDR2 FQGNSA. CDR3 length equals 15 residues. The CDR3 nucleotides read TGTGCCAGCAGACTTACAGGGGGGGGGAACACTGAAGCTTTCTTT. Encoded protein: CASRLTGGGNTEAFF. The variable domain in full, with the rest retrieved from reference TRBV7-2 and TRBJ1-1, is GAGVSQSPSNKVTEKGKDVELRCDPISGHTALYWYRQSLGQGLEFLIYFQGNSAPDKSGLPSDRFSAERTGGSVSTLTIQRTQQEDSAVYLCASRLTGGGNTEAFFGQGTRLTVV.

Here the CDR3 reads CASSPGQVRDEKLFF. The CDR3 region has the DNA TGTGCCAGCAGCCCCGGACAGGTTAGGGATGAAAAACTGTTTTTT. The chain recombines TRBV28 with TRBJ1-4; 7 bases are a match to TRBD1. Germline V lookup: CDR1 MDHEN, CDR2 SYDVKM. CDR3 length: 15 amino acids. Unmatched junction bases numbered 10, after V lost 6 bases and J lost 6 bases. Supplemented by reference TRBV28 and TRBJ1-4, the full variable domain reads DVKVTQSSRYLVKRTGEKVFLECVQDMDHENMFWYRQDPGLGLRLIYFSYDVKMKEKGDIPEGYSVSREKKERFSLILESASTNQTSMYLCASSPGQVRDEKLFFGSGTQLSVL.

The rearrangement links TRBV12-2 to TRBJ2-7; the table's D call of TRBD2 was not tested on the DNA. TRBV12-2 is assigned pseudogene status. The CDR3 runs 16 residues. CDR3 loop: CASRLATGTSDYEQYF. DNA of the CDR3: TGTGCAAGTCGCTTAGCGACGGGCACTAGCGACTACGAGCAGTACTTC.